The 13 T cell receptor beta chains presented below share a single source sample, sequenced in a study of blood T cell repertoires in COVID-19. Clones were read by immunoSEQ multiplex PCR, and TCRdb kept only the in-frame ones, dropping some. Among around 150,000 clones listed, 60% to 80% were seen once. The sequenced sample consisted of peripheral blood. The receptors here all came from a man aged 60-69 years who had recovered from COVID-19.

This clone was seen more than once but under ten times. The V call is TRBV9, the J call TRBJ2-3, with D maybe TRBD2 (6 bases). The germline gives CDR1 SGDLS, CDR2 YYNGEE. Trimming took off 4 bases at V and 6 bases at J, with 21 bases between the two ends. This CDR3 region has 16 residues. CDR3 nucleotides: TGTGCCAGCAGCAAAACCGGGACGCGGGGTCTGGATACGCAGTATTTT. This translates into CASSKTGTRGLDTQYF.

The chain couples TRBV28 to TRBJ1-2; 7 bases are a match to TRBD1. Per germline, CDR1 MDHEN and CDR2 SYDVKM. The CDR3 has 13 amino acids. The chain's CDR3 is CSVGTEANYGYTF. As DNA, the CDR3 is TGTTCCGTTGGGACAGAAGCTAACTATGGCTACACCTTC.

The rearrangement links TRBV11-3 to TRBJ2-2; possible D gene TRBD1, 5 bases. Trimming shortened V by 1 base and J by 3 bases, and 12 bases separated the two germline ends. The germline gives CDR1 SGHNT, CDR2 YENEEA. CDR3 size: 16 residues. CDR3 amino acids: CASSLGQFSDTGELFF. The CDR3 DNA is TGTGCCAGCAGCTTAGGACAGTTCTCGGACACCGGGGAGCTGTTTTTT.

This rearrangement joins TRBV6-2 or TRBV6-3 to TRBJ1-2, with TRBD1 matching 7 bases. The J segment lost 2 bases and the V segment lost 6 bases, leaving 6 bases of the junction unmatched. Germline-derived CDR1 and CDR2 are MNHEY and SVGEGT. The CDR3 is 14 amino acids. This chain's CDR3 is CASSSLTGNYGYTF. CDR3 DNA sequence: TGTGCCAGCAGCTCCCTGACAGGGAACTATGGCTACACCTTC.

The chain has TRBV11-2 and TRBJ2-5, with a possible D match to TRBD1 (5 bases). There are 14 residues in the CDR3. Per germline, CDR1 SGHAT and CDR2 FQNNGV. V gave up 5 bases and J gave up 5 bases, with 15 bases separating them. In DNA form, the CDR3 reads TGTGCCAGCAGCCCCGGCAGCAGGGTCGAGACCCAGTACTTC. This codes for CASSPGSRVETQYF.

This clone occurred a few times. DNA of the CDR3: TGTGCCAGCAGCTCCCCGGTGGGGGGAAAACAGCCCCAGCATTTT. This gives the protein CASSSPVGGKQPQHF. The chain employs TRBV28 and TRBJ1-5; possible D gene TRBD1, 5 bases. CDR1 MDHEN and CDR2 SYDVKM come from the germline V gene. V was cut by 6 bases and J by 7 bases, with 19 bases left in between. This CDR3 comprises 15 residues.

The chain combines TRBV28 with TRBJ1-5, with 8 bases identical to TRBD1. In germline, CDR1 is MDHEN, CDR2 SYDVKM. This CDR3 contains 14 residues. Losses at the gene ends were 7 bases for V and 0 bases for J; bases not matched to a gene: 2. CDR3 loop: CASTGQGSNQPQHF. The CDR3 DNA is TGTGCCAGCACAGGACAGGGTAGCAATCAGCCCCAGCATTTT. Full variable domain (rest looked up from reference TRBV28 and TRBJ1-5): DVKVTQSSRYLVKRTGEKVFLECVQDMDHENMFWYRQDPGLGLRLIYFSYDVKMKEKGDIPEGYSVSREKKERFSLILESASTNQTSMYLCASTGQGSNQPQHFGDGTRLSIL.

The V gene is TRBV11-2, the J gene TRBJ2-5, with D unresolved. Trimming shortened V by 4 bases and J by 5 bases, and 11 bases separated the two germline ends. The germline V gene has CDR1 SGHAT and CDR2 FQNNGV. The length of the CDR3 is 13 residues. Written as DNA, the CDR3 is TGTGCCAGCAGCTCCTCGCGGTCCGAGACCCAGTACTTC. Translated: CASSSSRSETQYF.

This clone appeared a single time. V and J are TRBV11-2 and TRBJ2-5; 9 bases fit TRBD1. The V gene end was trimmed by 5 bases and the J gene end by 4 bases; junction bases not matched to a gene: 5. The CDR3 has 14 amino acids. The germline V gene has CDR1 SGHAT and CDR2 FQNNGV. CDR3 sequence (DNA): TGTGCCAGCAGCCGGGGACAGGGATTAGAGACCCAGTACTTC. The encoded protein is CASSRGQGLETQYF.

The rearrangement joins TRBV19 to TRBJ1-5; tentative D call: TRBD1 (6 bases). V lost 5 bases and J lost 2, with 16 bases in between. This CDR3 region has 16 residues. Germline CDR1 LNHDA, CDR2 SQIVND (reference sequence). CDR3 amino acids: CASSPRQGWGNQPQHF. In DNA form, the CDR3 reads TGTGCCAGTAGTCCCCGCCAGGGGTGGGGCAATCAGCCCCAGCATTTT. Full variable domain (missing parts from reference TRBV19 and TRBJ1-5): DGGITQSPKYLFRKEGQNVTLSCEQNLNHDAMYWYRQDPGQGLRLIYYSQIVNDFQKGDIAEGYSVSREKKESFPLTVTSAQKNPTAFYLCASSPRQGWGNQPQHFGDGTRLSIL.

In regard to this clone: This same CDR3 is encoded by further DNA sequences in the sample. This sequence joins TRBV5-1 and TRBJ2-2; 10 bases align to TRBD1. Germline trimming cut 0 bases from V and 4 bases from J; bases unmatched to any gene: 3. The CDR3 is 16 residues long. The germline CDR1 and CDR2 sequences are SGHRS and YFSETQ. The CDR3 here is CASSLGQGAGTGELFF. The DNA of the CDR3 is TGCGCCAGCAGCTTGGGACAGGGGGCTGGCACCGGGGAGCTGTTTTTT.

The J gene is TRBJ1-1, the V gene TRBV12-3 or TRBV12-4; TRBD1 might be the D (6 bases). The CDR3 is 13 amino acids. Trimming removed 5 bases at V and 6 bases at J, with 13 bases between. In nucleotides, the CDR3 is TGTGCCAGCAGTGGACAGAGGGTCTCTGAAGCTTTCTTT. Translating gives CASSGQRVSEAFF.

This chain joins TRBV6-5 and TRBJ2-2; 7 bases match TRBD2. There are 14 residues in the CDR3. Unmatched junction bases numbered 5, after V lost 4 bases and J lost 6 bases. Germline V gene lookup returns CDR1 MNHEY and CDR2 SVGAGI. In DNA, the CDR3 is TGTGCCAGCAGTTTCCAAGCGGGGCCCGGGGAGCTGTTTTTT. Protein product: CASSFQAGPGELFF.